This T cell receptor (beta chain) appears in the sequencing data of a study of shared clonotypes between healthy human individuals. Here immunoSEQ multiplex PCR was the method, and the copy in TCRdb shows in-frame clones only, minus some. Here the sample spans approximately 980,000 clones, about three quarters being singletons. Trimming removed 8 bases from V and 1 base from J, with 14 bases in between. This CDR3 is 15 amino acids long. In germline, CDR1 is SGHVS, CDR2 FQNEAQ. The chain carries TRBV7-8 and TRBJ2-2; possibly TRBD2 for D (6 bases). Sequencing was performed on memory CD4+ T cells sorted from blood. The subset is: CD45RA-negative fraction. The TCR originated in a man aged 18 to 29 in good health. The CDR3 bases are TGTGCCAGCGCCCCGCTGGGGGGGAACACCGGGGAGCTGTTTTTT. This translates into CASAPLGGNTGELFF.